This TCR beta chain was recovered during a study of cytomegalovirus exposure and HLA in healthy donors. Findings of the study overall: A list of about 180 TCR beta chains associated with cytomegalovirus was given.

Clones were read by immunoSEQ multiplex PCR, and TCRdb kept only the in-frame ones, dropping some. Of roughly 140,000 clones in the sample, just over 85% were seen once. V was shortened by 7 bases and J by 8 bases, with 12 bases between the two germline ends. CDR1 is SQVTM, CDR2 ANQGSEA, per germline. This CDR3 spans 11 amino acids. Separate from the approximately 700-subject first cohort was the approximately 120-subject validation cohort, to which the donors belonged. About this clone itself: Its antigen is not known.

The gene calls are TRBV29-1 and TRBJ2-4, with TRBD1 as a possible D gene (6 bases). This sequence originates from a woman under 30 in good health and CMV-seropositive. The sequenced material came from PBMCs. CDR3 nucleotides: TGCAGCGGCAAATCAGGGGACATTCAGTACTTC. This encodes CSGKSGDIQYF.